A selection of T cell receptor beta chains follows, all from one sample in a study of read filtering for tumor transcriptome and immune sequencing. A single record per CDR3 protein comes from TCRdb applying MiXCR to the reads. This repertoire shows tens of thousands of distinct CDR3 sequences, roughly 13% found once; its top ten account for roughly 45%. The sequenced sample consisted of a population of CD138-negative cells sorted from bone marrow. The receptors shown here come from a donor at least 40 years old with multiple myeloma. Each CDR3 is given without its conserved first and last residue. D genes are given only for firm matches.

TRBV29-1 | . | SVEDEGSYEQY
TRBV20-1 | . | SAPLGRSSYEQY
TRBV20-1 | TRBD2 | SARGTSGRKPSFSSYNEQF
TRBV10-3 | . | AITESRGTEAF
TRBV18 | TRBD1 | ASRQGADEKLF
TRBV7-2 | . | ASSFPGFSAEQF
TRBV29-1 | . | SADLSGLTEAF
TRBV7-2 | . | ASSLRGIGRGPGNTIY
TRBV6-1 | . | ASSDERIYRTGELF
TRBV29-1 | TRBD1 | SVGGQGNWAGWNTEAF
TRBV29-1 | TRBD1 | SVEDLTGANYEQY
TRBV19 | . | ASSLRLVDYEQY
TRBV7-3 | . | ASSLMGSDTQY
TRBV20-1 | . | SGWGGLGGETQY
TRBV5-1 | . | ASSLERQTEAF
TRBV20-1 | . | SAPVQGTDTQY
TRBV12-3/TRBV12-4 | TRBD2 | ASSPGLAGGDTQY
TRBV28 | TRBD1 | ASSLPGQGNYEQY
TRBV27 | . | ASSLVGDGVNNEQF
TRBV29-1 | TRBD2 | SVQGGGKEQF
TRBV28 | . | ASSIGQPQH
TRBV2 | TRBD1 | ASTGTGAYNEQF